One and the same sample provided the 24 T cell receptor beta chains below, sequenced in a study of T cell responses to AZD1222 COVID-19 vaccine (dated by TCRdb to about 2021). The meaning of the sample's time point label: baseline before first vaccination. Library creation used the immunoSEQ multiplex PCR assay. As stored in TCRdb, this immuneACCESS dataset retains in-frame rearrangements with V and J assigned. A fraction of the clones does not appear; measured against another copy, unresolved V genes explain less than half of the discrepancy, and the remainder lacks a known reason. The sample table records approximately 120,000 clones; 80% to 90% of these occur just once. Of the sample, approximately 4.2% is held by the ten largest clones. The sequences come from peripheral blood, collected on day 0 of AZD1222 vaccination. Source of these receptors: an adult in good health.

The chain combines TRBV30 with TRBJ2-4; no clear D gene. Germline V gene sequence: CDR1 GTSNPN, CDR2 SVGIG (reference sequence). Trimming removed 3 bases at V and 0 bases at J, with 15 bases between. The length of the CDR3 is 16 residues. CDR3 region: CAWSSYSAKAKNIQYF. The CDR3 bases are TGTGCCTGGAGCTCTTACAGCGCGAAAGCCAAAAACATTCAGTACTTC.

This clone was counted once. The gene calls are TRBV7-2 and TRBJ2-1; 10 positions match TRBD2. CDR3 length equals 17 residues. V dropped 1 base and J dropped 1; count of bases not matched to a gene: 4. The germline gives CDR1 SGHTA, CDR2 FQGNSA. The CDR3 is CASSLVSAGGSYNEQFF. Written as DNA, the CDR3 is TGTGCCAGCAGCTTAGTTTCAGCGGGAGGGTCCTACAATGAGCAGTTCTTC.

The V and J genes are TRBV30 and TRBJ1-1, with D uncertain. This CDR3 comprises 11 residues. CDR1 and CDR2 from the germline V gene are GTSNPN and SVGIG (reference sequence). With 6 bases removed from V and 4 bases from J, the gap between germline ends came to 9 bases. This chain's CDR3 is CACLRGTEAFF. DNA for the CDR3: TGTGCCTGCTTGCGGGGCACTGAAGCTTTCTTT.

This chain connects TRBV6-2 or TRBV6-3 to TRBJ1-5; 10 bases map to TRBD1. Per germline, CDR1 MNHEY and CDR2 SVGEGT. The CDR3 length is 17 residues. V lost 6 bases to trimming and J lost 2 bases; unmatched junction nucleotides: 10. The CDR3 nucleotides read TGTGCCAGCAGCCCTCATCCGGGGACAGGGGGCAATCAGCCCCAGCATTTT. Protein product: CASSPHPGTGGNQPQHF.

This chain uses TRBV7-2 with TRBJ1-5; no clear D gene. Looked up from germline, CDR1 is SGHTA and CDR2 is FQGNSA. Trimming took off 4 bases at V and 7 bases at J, with 11 bases between the two ends. This CDR3 region has 13 residues. The DNA of the CDR3 is TGTGCCAGCAGCTCACGGACCCAACAGCCCCAGCATTTT. Its protein is CASSSRTQQPQHF.

V usage is TRBV28 and J usage is TRBJ1-2; D perhaps matches TRBD1 (5 bases). Germline CDR1 reads MDHEN; CDR2 reads SYDVKM. Trimming stripped 10 bases from V and 3 bases from J, with 18 bases between. CDR3 length equals 14 residues. CDR3 DNA: TGTGCCACCGCATTGGCCAGGGTTGACTATGGCTACACCTTC. Translating gives CATALARVDYGYTF.

This clone has only one observation. The chain couples TRBV6-2 or TRBV6-3 to TRBJ2-5; 7 bases align to TRBD2. The CDR3 extends over 17 amino acids. Germline CDR1 MNHEY, CDR2 SVGEGT. The ends lost 4 bases at V and 4 bases at J; junction bases unmatched: 15. The CDR3 nucleotides are TGTGCCAGCAGTTCAGGCCAGGGCGGGGGATTTGGAGAGACCCAGTACTTC. Its protein product is CASSSGQGGGFGETQYF.

V usage is TRBV10-1 and J usage is TRBJ1-1; 7 nucleotides agree with TRBD1. The trim removed 3 bases at V and 1 base at J, leaving 5 bases unmatched. The CDR3 is made up of 15 amino acids. CDR1 WNHNN and CDR2 SYGVQD come from the germline V gene (reference sequence). In DNA form, the CDR3 reads TGCGCCAGCAGTGAACGACAGGGAGGGAACACTGAAGCTTTCTTT. Encoded protein: CASSERQGGNTEAFF.

This chain uses TRBV5-1 with TRBJ2-7; TRBD1 matches 9 bases. V was clipped by 2 bases and J by 6 bases; unmatched bases: 6. From germline, CDR1 is SGHRS and CDR2 YFSETQ. The CDR3 contains 14 residues. The CDR3 DNA is TGCGCCAGCAGCTTTTGGGACAGGGAGGGCGAGCAGTACTTC. Protein: CASSFWDREGEQYF.

This clone appeared once. This chain links TRBV19 with TRBJ1-2; 8 bases fit TRBD1. The CDR3 covers 13 residues. V was clipped by 1 base and J by 8 bases; unmatched bases: 3. The V gene's germline CDR1 is LNHDA and CDR2 SQIVND (reference sequence). The CDR3 region is CASSIAQGGGYTF. CDR3 DNA sequence: TGTGCCAGTAGTATAGCACAGGGGGGCGGCTACACCTTC.

The chain links TRBV7-3 to TRBJ1-4, with D hard to call. Germline V CDR1 and CDR2: SGHTA, FQGTGA. The V end lost 5 bases, the J end lost 7 bases, and 11 bases lay between the germline ends. The CDR3 runs to 13 residues. The CDR3 spells CASSQRFGEKLFF. Written as DNA, the CDR3 is TGTGCCAGCAGCCAAAGGTTCGGTGAAAAACTGTTTTTT.

This clone was detected only a few times. The V and J genes are TRBV5-1 and TRBJ1-2; D may be TRBD1 (5 bases). Germline V gene sequence: CDR1 SGHRS, CDR2 YFSETQ. V dropped 5 bases and J dropped 5 bases, with 10 bases sitting between them. CDR3 length: 12 residues. This CDR3 is CASRGTGYGYTF. In DNA, the CDR3 is TGCGCCAGCAGAGGGACGGGTTATGGCTACACCTTC.

The rearrangement links TRBV5-6 to TRBJ1-1, with D unclear. The CDR3 runs 15 residues. The V end was cut by 1 base, the J end by 0 bases, with 10 bases between. Germline V gives CDR1 SGHDT, CDR2 YYEEEE. CDR3 coding DNA: TGTGCCAGCAGCTTGCCCCGGGATATGAACACTGAAGCTTTCTTT. It is translated as CASSLPRDMNTEAFF.

This clone appeared once. In DNA form, the CDR3 reads TGTGCCAGCAGTACGCGGCCCAGACAAAACACCATATATTTT. Its translation is CASSTRPRQNTIYF. This chain connects TRBV6-5 to TRBJ1-3; D call uncertain. This CDR3 is built from 14 residues. The V gene's germline CDR1 is MNHEY and CDR2 SVGAGI. V was pared by 5 bases and J by 6 bases, with 14 bases between.

This chain joins TRBV6-4 and TRBJ2-3; 9 bases are a match to TRBD2. The V gene end was trimmed by 4 bases and the J gene end by 2 bases; junction bases not matched to a gene: 7. This CDR3 contains 16 residues. Germline V gives CDR1 MRHNA, CDR2 SNTAGT. CDR3 sequence (DNA): TGTGCCAGCAGTGCGGCTAGCGGGATGAACACAGATACGCAGTATTTT. This translates into CASSAASGMNTDTQYF.

The chain couples TRBV2 to TRBJ2-1; 8 nucleotides line up with TRBD1. The CDR3 contains 12 residues. V shed 8 bases, J shed 11 bases, and the junction held 8 bases outside the gene matches. CDR1 SNHLY and CDR2 FYNNEI come from the germline V gene. The CDR3 is CASGGQVNQQFF. The CDR3 DNA reads TGTGCCAGCGGGGGACAGGTCAACCAGCAGTTCTTC.

This chain links TRBV12-3 or TRBV12-4 with TRBJ1-6; D gene unclear. The CDR3 runs to 13 residues. Trimming removed 2 bases at V and 10 bases at J, with 9 bases between. The CDR3 nucleotides are TGTGCCAGCAGTTTACCGGAGACCTCACCCCTCCACTTT. As protein: CASSLPETSPLHF.

V usage is TRBV6-6 and J usage is TRBJ2-3; D uncertain. The germline V and J ends were trimmed by 6 bases and 6 bases, with 13 bases remaining between them. CDR1 is MNHNY, CDR2 SVGAGI, per germline (reference sequence). The CDR3 is made up of 13 amino acids. CDR3 DNA: TGTGCCAGCAGAACCCTCCCTGCGGATACGCAGTATTTT. This encodes CASRTLPADTQYF.

This rearrangement joins TRBV19 to TRBJ2-7; 11 bases are shared with TRBD2. V lost 3 bases, J lost 0 bases, and 4 bases stayed unmatched. The CDR3 has 16 residues. CDR1 LNHDA and CDR2 SQIVND come from the germline V gene (reference sequence). CDR3 amino acids: CASSIGTSGHSYEQYF. CDR3 nucleotides: TGTGCCAGTAGTATCGGGACTAGCGGACACTCCTACGAGCAGTACTTC. The whole variable domain, filled in from reference TRBV19 and TRBJ2-7, reads DGGITQSPKYLFRKEGQNVTLSCEQNLNHDAMYWYRQDPGQGLRLIYYSQIVNDFQKGDIAEGYSVSREKKESFPLTVTSAQKNPTAFYLCASSIGTSGHSYEQYFGPGTRLTVT.

The chain joins TRBV7-9 to TRBJ2-7; no clear D. The CDR3 has 11 residues. Looked up from germline, CDR1 is SEHNR and CDR2 is FQNEAQ (reference sequence). Trimming took 5 bases from V and 7 from J, leaving 9 bases between them. The CDR3: CASSRSREQYF. CDR3 bases: TGTGCCAGCAGCCGTAGCAGGGAGCAGTACTTC.

The gene calls are TRBV12-5 and TRBJ1-1; TRBD1 matches 8 bases. Trimming at V came to 6 bases and at J to 10 bases, leaving 10 bases not matched to a gene. The CDR3 is made up of 13 amino acids. CDR1 LGHNT and CDR2 FRNRAP come from the germline V gene. The CDR3 nucleotides are TGTGCTAGTGGCTCAGGGGGCAACCGTGCAGCTTTCTTT. Its protein is CASGSGGNRAAFF.

This clone was detected once. The chain links TRBV28 to TRBJ1-1; 8 bases are a match to TRBD1. The CDR3 totals 15 residues. With 4 bases clipped from V and 6 bases from J, the junction kept 10 bases outside the gene matches. CDR1 is MDHEN and CDR2 is SYDVKM in the germline V gene. CDR3: CASSSTGTGLAEAFF. DNA for the CDR3: TGTGCCAGCAGTTCCACCGGGACAGGTTTGGCTGAAGCTTTCTTT.

This chain joins TRBV6-5 and TRBJ1-2; 10 nucleotides agree with TRBD1. Germline loops: CDR1 MNHEY, CDR2 SVGAGI. The CDR3 extends over 15 amino acids. Trimming at V came to 2 bases and at J to 7 bases, leaving 7 bases not matched to a gene. This CDR3 is CASSYAGQGSLGYTF. In DNA form, the CDR3 reads TGTGCCAGCAGTTACGCGGGACAGGGGTCTCTTGGCTACACCTTC.

This sequence joins TRBV5-1 and TRBJ2-1, with 10 bases fitting TRBD2. The CDR3 is made up of 15 amino acids. CDR1 SGHRS and CDR2 YFSETQ come from the germline V gene. J was trimmed by 9 bases and V by 4 bases; bases with no gene match: 10. CDR3 loop: CASSRTSGREGEQFF. CDR3 nucleotide sequence: TGCGCCAGCAGCCGTACCAGCGGGAGGGAAGGTGAGCAGTTCTTC.